A single T cell receptor (beta chain) is shown here with its context. V lost 2 bases to trimming and J lost 5 bases; unmatched junction nucleotides: 1. Germline V gene sequence: CDR1 ENHRY, CDR2 SYGVKD. The CDR3 length is 14 residues. TCRdb re-called the RT-PCR reads through MiXCR, storing one row per CDR3 protein. The repertoire holds some 520,000 distinct CDR3 sequences, with 16% as singletons. These data belong to a study of response to subunit inactivated influenza vaccine. The sample consisted of CD4+ T cells sorted from PBMCs, taken 23 to 25 months after vaccination. This chain links TRBV10-3 with TRBJ2-1, with 9 bases matching TRBD1. The clonotype originates from a man between 50 and 75 years old who received an inactivated influenza vaccine. The CDR3: CAISETGGNNEQFF. CDR3 DNA sequence: TGTGCCATCAGTGAGACAGGGGGCAACAATGAGCAGTTCTTC.